This T cell receptor beta chain emerged from a study of cytomegalovirus exposure and HLA in healthy donors. Use of 60 Vbeta and 13 Jbeta primers characterized the PCR. Sequencing was performed with immunoSEQ multiplex PCR; in TCRdb, only in-frame clones are kept and a portion is missing. The sample's table shows under 200,000 clones. Findings and limits, study-wide: As confirmed in vitro, three CMV-associated chains were specific for CMV antigens. In most subjects, TCR beta sequences reportedly gave accurate predictions of HLA-A and HLA-B alleles.

With respect to this clone: What it binds is unknown.

Germline assignment: CDR1 MNHNS and CDR2 SASEGT. V was shortened by 2 bases and J by 4 bases, with 24 bases between the two germline ends. This CDR3 has 18 amino acids. The chain carries TRBV6-1 and TRBJ2-7; D might be TRBD2 (7 bases). The receptor's source is a man aged 25 to 40 in good health and CMV-seronegative. The sample consisted of PBMCs. The CDR3 DNA follows: TGTGCCAGCAGTGAACTGGGAACCTGGGGGGGGGCCCGTTACGAGCAGTACTTC. Protein sequence: CASSELGTWGGARYEQYF.